Listed below are T cell receptor beta chains from one sample, sequenced in a study of Graves' ophthalmopathy and Graves' hyperthyroidism. From the multiplex PCR reads, TCRdb called clonotypes with MiXCR, one entry per CDR3 protein. The sample consists of under 200,000 distinct CDR3 sequences, more than 30% of them appearing once. Sequencing input: peripheral blood. These receptors all stem from a woman in her 40s with Graves' ophthalmopathy. CDR3s include the opening cysteine and the closing phenylalanine or tryptophan. D genes are given only for firm matches. The size of a clone is reported for some rows only, either as once, few or many, or as a class for expanded clones.

CDR3 DNA: TGCAGTGCTAGAGACCCGGGATCCGGGGGTGGCAATCAGCCCCAGCATTTT
CDR3 protein: CSARDPGSGGGNQPQHF
J gene: TRBJ1-5
V gene: TRBV20-1
clone size: many
D gene: -

CDR3 DNA: TGTGCCAGCAGTCGACAGGGATGGTTAGACGAGCAGTACTTC
CDR3 protein: CASSRQGWLDEQYF
J gene: TRBJ2-7
V gene: TRBV6-5
clone size: many
D gene: TRBD1

CDR3 DNA: TGTGCCAGCTCAACGACAGAGAACACTGAAGCTTTCTTT
CDR3 protein: CASSTTENTEAFF
J gene: TRBJ1-1
V gene: TRBV18
clone size: -
D gene: -

CDR3 DNA: TGTGCCAGCAGGGACAGGGGTGCTACAGCCGGGAACGAGCAGTACTTC
CDR3 protein: CASRDRGATAGNEQYF
J gene: TRBJ2-7
V gene: TRBV6-1
clone size: -
D gene: TRBD1

CDR3 DNA: TGTGCCAGCAGTGCAGGGCGGGCGGCCACTGAAGCTTTCTTT
CDR3 protein: CASSAGRAATEAFF
J gene: TRBJ1-1
V gene: TRBV2
clone size: many
D gene: -

CDR3 DNA: TGTGCCACCAGTGATGGGGGCGGACAGGGATCCTACGAGCAGTACTTC
CDR3 protein: CATSDGGGQGSYEQYF
J gene: TRBJ2-7
V gene: TRBV24-1
clone size: many
D gene: TRBD1

CDR3 DNA: TGTGCCACCAGTGCGGGGCGGAACACTGAAGCTTTCTTT
CDR3 protein: CATSAGRNTEAFF
J gene: TRBJ1-1
V gene: TRBV24-1
clone size: many
D gene: -

CDR3 DNA: TGTGCCAGCAGCTTGGGGACAGGGGTGGAAAATTCACCCCTCCACTTT
CDR3 protein: CASSLGTGVENSPLHF
J gene: TRBJ1-6
V gene: TRBV7-6
clone size: -
D gene: TRBD1

CDR3 DNA: TGTGCCAGCAGTTATGACGGAAACTACGAGCAGTACTTC
CDR3 protein: CASSYDGNYEQYF
J gene: TRBJ2-7
V gene: TRBV6-2/TRBV6-3
clone size: many
D gene: -

CDR3 DNA: TGTGCCAGCGACACAGGGTCGAAAGGCTACACCTTC
CDR3 protein: CASDTGSKGYTF
J gene: TRBJ1-2
V gene: TRBV28
clone size: once
D gene: -

CDR3 DNA: TGTGCCAGCAGGATCTTAAGCAGCAATCAGCCCCAGCATTTT
CDR3 protein: CASRILSSNQPQHF
J gene: TRBJ1-5
V gene: TRBV6-2/TRBV6-3
clone size: -
D gene: -